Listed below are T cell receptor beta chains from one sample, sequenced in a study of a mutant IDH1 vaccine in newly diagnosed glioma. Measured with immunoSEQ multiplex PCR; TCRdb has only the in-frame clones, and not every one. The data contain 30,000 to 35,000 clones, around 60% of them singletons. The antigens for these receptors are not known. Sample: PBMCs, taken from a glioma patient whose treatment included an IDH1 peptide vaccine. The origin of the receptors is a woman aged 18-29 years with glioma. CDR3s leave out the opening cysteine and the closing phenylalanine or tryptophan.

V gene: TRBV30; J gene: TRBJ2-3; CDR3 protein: AWKSRTGGPDTQY
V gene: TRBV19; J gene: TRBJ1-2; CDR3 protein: ASSIGWQGVLRYGYT
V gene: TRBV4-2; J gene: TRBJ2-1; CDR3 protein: ASSQDQGGNYNEQF
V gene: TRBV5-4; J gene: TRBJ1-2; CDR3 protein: ASSLATGWEDYGYT
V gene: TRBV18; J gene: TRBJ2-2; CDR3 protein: ASSYRERELF
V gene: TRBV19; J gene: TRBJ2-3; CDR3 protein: ASSDRGMADTQY
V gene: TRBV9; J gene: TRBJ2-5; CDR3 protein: ASSPTDRGRKETQY
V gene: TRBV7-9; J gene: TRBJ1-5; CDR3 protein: ASRGGGDQPQH
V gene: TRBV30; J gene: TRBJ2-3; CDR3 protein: AWSTQRGVTDTQY
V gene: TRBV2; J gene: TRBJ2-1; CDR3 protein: ASRATGGAPGDEQF
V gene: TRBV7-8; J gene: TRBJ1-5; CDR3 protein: ASSFSGQGSNQPQH
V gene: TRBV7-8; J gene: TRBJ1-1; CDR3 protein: ASSAGINTEAF
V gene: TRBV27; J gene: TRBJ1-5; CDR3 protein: ASSSGTNQPQH
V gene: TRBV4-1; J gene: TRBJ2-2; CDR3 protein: ASSLTSGGAGELF
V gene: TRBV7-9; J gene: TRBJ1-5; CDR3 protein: ASSQGIGDGNQPQH
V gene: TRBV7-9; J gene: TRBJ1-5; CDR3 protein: ASSLGYSNQPQH
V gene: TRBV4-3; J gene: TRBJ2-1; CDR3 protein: ASSQVSVSSYNEQF
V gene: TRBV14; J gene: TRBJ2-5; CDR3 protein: ASSLQVGRMETQY
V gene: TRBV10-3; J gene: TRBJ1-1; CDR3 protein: ATLDTRNTEAF
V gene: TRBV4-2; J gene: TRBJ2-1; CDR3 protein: ASSQEELAGDNEQF
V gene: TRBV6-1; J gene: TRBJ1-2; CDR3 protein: ASSESPGEDYGYT
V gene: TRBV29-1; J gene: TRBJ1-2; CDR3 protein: SVVEGGYGYT
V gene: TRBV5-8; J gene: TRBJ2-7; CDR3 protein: ASSVTMSYEQY
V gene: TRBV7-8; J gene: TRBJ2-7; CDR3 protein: ASSLQGTYEQY
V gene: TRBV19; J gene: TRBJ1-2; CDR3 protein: ASRTGPILGGYT
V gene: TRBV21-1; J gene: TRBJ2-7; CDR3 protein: ASSKGWLAQLPYEQY
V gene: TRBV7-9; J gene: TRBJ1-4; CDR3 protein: ASSSSGTANEKLF
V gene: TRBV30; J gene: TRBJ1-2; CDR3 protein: AWSTRTGHGYT
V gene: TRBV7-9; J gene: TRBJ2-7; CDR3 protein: ASSRTLDRNEQY
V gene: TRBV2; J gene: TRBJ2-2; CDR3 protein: ASSTGDTGELF
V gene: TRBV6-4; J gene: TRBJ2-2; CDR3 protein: ASSQGNTGELF
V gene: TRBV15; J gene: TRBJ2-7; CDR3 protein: ATSRQIRGTTSYEQY
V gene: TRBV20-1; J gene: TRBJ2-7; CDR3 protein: SPMRGDEQY
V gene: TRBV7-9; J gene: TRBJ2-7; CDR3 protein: ASNLGLAEYEQY
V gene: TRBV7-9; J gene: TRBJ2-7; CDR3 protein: ASSLPPGNEQY
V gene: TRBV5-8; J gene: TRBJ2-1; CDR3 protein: ASSLVRVGGSSYNEQF
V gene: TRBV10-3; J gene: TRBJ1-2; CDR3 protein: AIRMTDNGYT
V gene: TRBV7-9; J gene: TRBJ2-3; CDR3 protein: ASSQSGHDTDTQY
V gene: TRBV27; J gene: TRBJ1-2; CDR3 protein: ASSQRGKGEGGYT
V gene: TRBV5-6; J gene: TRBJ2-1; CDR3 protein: ASSPWTSGSYNEQF
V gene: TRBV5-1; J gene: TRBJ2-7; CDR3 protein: ASSLVSDYEQY
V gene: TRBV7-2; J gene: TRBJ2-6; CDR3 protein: ASSVDWTGANVLT
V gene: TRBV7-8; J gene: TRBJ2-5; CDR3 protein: ASSSPIRVGETQY
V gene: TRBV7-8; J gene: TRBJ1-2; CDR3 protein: ASSQKPGQGYGYT
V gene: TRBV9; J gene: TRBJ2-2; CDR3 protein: ASSVGGEERELF
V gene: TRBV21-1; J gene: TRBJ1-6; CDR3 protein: ASSITGCDSRPLH
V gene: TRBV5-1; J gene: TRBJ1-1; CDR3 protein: ASSLGPQGGSTEAF
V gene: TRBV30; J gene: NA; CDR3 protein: AWMDGIYEQY
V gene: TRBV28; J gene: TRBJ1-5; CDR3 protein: ASSYGTGFQPQH
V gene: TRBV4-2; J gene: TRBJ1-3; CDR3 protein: ASTQEKSTIY
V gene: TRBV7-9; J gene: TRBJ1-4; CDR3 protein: ASRPSGGHEKLF
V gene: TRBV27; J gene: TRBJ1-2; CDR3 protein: ASRDNYGYT
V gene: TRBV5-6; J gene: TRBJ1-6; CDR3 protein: ASSLDRRNSPLH
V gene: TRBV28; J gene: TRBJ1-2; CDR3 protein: ASSLFLGEGYT